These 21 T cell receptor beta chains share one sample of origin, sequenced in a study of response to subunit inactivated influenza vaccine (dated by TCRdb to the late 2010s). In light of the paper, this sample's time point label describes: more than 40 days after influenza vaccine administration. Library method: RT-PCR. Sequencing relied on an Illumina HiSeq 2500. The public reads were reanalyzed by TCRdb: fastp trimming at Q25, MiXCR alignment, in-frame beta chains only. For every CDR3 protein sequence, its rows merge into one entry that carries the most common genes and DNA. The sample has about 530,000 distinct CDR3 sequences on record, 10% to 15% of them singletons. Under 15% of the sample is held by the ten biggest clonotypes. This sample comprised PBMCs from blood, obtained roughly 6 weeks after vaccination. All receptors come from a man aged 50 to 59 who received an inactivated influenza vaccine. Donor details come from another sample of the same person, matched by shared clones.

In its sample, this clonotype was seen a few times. The CDR3 spells CASSYAAGGPGTEAFF. The CDR3, as DNA: TGTGCCAGCAGTTACGCAGCGGGGGGGCCGGGAACTGAAGCTTTCTTT. The genes are TRBV6-5 and TRBJ1-1; D may be TRBD1 (6 bases). The V end was cut by 2 bases, the J end by 5 bases, with 18 bases between. The CDR3 runs 16 residues. Germline V gene lookup returns CDR1 MNHEY and CDR2 SVGAGI.

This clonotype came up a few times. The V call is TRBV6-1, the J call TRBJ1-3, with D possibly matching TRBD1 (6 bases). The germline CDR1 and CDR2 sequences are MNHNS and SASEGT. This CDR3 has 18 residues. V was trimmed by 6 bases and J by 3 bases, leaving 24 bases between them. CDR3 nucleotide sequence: TGTGCCAGCAGCCTCCTTCGGGACACCGTTCAGAGTGGAAACACCATATATTTT. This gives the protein CASSLLRDTVQSGNTIYF.

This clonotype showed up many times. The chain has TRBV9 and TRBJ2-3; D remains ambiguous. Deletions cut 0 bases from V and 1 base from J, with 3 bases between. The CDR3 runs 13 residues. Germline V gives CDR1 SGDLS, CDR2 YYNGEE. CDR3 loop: CASSVGGTDTQYF. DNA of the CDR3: TGTGCCAGCAGCGTAGGGGGCACAGATACGCAGTATTTT.

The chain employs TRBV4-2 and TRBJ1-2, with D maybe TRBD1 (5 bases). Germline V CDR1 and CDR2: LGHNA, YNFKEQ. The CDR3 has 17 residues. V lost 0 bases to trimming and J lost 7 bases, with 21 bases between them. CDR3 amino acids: CASSQEVTRVDLGGYTF. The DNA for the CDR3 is TGTGCCAGCAGCCAAGAGGTGACCAGGGTGGATTTAGGTGGCTACACCTTC.

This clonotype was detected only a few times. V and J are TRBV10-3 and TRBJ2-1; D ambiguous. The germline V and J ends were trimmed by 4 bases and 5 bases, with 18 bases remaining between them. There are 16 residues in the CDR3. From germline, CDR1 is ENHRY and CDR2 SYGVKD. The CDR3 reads CAISGADFWSHNEQFF. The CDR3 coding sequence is TGTGCCATCAGTGGGGCAGATTTTTGGTCTCACAATGAGCAGTTCTTC.

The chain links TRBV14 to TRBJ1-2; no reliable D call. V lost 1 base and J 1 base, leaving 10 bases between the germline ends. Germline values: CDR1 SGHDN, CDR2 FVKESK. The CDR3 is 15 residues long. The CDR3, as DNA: TGTGCCAGCAGCCAAGCTGAGCACAGTAACTATGGCTACACCTTC. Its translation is CASSQAEHSNYGYTF.

CDR3 in DNA: TGTGCCATCAAGACTAGCGGGGCCGCAGAGACCCAGTACTTC. It yields the protein CAIKTSGAAETQYF. This chain joins TRBV10-3 and TRBJ2-5; 11 bases fit TRBD2. Germline V gene data show CDR1 as ENHRY and CDR2 as SYGVKD. V shed 7 bases and J 4 bases; nucleotides not matched to a gene: 5. The CDR3 is 14 residues long.

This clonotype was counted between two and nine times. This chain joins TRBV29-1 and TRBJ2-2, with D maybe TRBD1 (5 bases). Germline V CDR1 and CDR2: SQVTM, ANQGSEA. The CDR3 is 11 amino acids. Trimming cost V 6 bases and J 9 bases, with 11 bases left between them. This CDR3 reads CSVGLARELFF. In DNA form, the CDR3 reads TGCAGCGTGGGGCTGGCCCGGGAGCTGTTTTTT.

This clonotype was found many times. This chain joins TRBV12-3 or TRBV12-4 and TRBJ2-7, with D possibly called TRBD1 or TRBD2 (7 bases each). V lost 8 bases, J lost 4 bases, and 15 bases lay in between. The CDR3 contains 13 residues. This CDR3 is CASQGGVTYEQYF. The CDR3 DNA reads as TGTGCCAGCCAGGGGGGGGTTACGTACGAGCAGTACTTC.

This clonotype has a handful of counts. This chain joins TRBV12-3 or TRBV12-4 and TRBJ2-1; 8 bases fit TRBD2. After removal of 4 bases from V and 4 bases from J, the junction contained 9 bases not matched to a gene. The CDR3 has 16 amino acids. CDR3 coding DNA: TGTGCCAGCAGTTCTCTGCCTCAGCGGGGGTACAATGAGCAGTTCTTC. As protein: CASSSLPQRGYNEQFF.

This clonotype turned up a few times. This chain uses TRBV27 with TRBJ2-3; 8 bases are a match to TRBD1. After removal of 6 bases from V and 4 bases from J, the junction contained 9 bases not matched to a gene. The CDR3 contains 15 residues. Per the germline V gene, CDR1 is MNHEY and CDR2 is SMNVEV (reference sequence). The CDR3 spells CASSKGTGRPDTQYF. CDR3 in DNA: TGTGCCAGCAGCAAAGGGACAGGTCGGCCAGATACGCAGTATTTT.

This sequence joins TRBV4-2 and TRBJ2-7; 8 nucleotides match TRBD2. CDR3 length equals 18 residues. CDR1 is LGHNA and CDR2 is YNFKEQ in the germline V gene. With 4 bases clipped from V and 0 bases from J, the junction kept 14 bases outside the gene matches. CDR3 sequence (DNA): TGTGCCAGCAGCCTAGAGGAGAATAGCGGGGTAAACTCCTACGAGCAGTACTTC. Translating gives CASSLEENSGVNSYEQYF.

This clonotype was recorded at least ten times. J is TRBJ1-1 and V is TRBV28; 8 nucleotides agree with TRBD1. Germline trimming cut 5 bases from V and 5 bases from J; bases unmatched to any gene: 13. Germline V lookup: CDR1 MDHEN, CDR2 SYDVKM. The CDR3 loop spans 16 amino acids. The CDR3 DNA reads TGTGCCAGCAGTCCCCATCACCAGGGGGCGCCGACTGAAGCTTTCTTT. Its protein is CASSPHHQGAPTEAFF.

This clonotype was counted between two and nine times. The CDR3 DNA follows: TGCAGTGCTAGACATGGACAGTTTATGTTGGAGACCCAGTACTTC. Translating gives CSARHGQFMLETQYF. V is TRBV20-1 and J is TRBJ2-5; a possible D gene is TRBD1 (6 bases). Germline lookup yields CDR1 DFQATT and CDR2 SNEGSKA (reference sequence). With 2 bases removed from V and 5 bases from J, the gap between germline ends came to 18 bases. This CDR3 is 15 amino acids long.

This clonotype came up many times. CDR3 coding DNA: TGTGCCAGCAGCTTAGAGGTCGGGGAGCTGTTTTTT. This codes for CASSLEVGELFF. The chain couples TRBV7-2 to TRBJ2-2; no firm D call. The V gene lost 1 base and the J gene lost 7 bases, with 4 bases spanning the gap. Germline loops: CDR1 SGHTA, CDR2 FQGNSA. This CDR3 region has 12 residues.

CDR3 region: CSVRPTDTQYF. CDR3 sequence (DNA): TGCAGCGTTCGGCCCACAGATACGCAGTATTTT. This chain uses TRBV29-1 with TRBJ2-3; unclear D gene. The V gene's germline CDR1 is SQVTM and CDR2 ANQGSEA. The V end lost 5 bases, the J end lost 2 bases, and 5 bases lay between the germline ends. CDR3 length: 11 amino acids.

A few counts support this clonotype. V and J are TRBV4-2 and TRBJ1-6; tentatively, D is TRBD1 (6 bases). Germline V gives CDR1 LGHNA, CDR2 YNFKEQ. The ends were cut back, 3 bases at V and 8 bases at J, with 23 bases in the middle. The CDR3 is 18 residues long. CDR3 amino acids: CASSQIPRRTDGYSPLHF. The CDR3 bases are TGTGCCAGCAGCCAGATACCCAGGCGGACAGATGGGTATTCACCCCTCCACTTT.

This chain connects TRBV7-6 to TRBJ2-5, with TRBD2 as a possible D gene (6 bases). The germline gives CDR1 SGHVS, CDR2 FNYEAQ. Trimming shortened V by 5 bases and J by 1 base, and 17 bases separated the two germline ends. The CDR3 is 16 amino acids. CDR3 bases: TGTGCCAGCAGCGGGCGGAGGATAGCGGTCCAAGAGACCCAGTACTTC. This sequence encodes CASSGRRIAVQETQYF.

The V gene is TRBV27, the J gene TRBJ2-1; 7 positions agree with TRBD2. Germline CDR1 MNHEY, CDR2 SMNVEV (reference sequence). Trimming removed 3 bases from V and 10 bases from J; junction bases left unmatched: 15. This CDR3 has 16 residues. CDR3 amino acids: CASSFPSGLVRGEQFF. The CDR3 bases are TGTGCCAGCAGTTTCCCATCCGGACTAGTTCGGGGAGAGCAGTTCTTC.

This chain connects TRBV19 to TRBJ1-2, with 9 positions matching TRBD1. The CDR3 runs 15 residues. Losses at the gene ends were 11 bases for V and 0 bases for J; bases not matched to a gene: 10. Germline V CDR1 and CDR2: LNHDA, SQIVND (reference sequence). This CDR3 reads CASAGQGSTNYGYTF. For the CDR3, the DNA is TGTGCCTCCGCCGGACAGGGGTCGACTAACTATGGCTACACCTTC. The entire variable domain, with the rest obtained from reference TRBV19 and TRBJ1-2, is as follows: DGGITQSPKYLFRKEGQNVTLSCEQNLNHDAMYWYRQDPGQGLRLIYYSQIVNDFQKGDIAEGYSVSREKKESFPLTVTSAQKNPTAFYLCASAGQGSTNYGYTFGSGTRLTVV.

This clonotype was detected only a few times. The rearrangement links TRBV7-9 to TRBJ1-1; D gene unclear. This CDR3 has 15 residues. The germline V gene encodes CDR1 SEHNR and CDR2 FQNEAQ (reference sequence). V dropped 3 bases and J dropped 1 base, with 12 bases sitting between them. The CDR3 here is CASSFGPGGNTEAFF. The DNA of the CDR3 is TGTGCCAGCAGCTTCGGCCCCGGAGGGAACACTGAAGCTTTCTTT.